Following are 27 T cell receptor beta chains from one sample sequenced in a study. Using immunoSEQ multiplex PCR, the repertoire was profiled, and TCRdb retains in-frame clones only, with some absent. The sample carries tens of thousands of clones, roughly 93% recorded once. Source material: PBMCs. The receptor source for this set is a man in his forties with rheumatoid arthritis.

The V call is TRBV9, the J call TRBJ1-6, with D tentatively TRBD1 (5 bases). CDR3 length: 14 residues. Trimming took 3 bases from V and 8 from J, leaving 12 bases between them. Per germline, CDR1 SGDLS and CDR2 YYNGEE. This CDR3 is CASSARVVDSPLHF. CDR3 DNA sequence: TGTGCCAGCAGCGCCAGGGTGGTGGATTCACCCCTCCACTTT.

This CDR3 is CASRGNTEAFF. CDR3 nucleotides: TGTGCCAGCAGGGGAAACACTGAAGCTTTCTTT. The genes are TRBV6-5 and TRBJ1-1; D ambiguous. This CDR3 spans 11 amino acids. V lost 6 bases and J lost 2, with 4 bases in between. Germline CDR1 reads MNHEY; CDR2 reads SVGAGI.

This chain joins TRBV4-1 and TRBJ1-5; D gene uncertain. V lost 0 bases to trimming and J lost 7 bases, with 7 bases between them. The CDR3 consists of 13 residues. Germline CDR1 MGHRA, CDR2 YSYEKL. The CDR3 region is CASSQEANQPQHF. In DNA form, the CDR3 reads TGCGCCAGCAGCCAAGAGGCTAACCAGCCCCAGCATTTT.

The rearrangement joins TRBV9 to TRBJ2-5; D is ambiguous. The CDR3 has 12 amino acids. Germline V gives CDR1 SGDLS, CDR2 YYNGEE. V lost 3 bases and J lost 0, with 3 bases in between. CDR3 coding DNA: TGTGCCAGCAGCGCGCACCAAGAGACCCAGTACTTC. Amino acids: CASSAHQETQYF.

This clone was found a few times. The V gene is TRBV15, the J gene TRBJ1-1; D not certain. The CDR3 extends over 13 amino acids. Germline lookup yields CDR1 LNHNV and CDR2 YYDKDF (reference sequence). Trimming removed 0 bases from V and 3 bases from J, with 5 bases in between. Here the CDR3 reads CATSRDRHTEAFF. The CDR3 DNA reads as TGTGCCACCAGCAGAGATCGGCACACTGAAGCTTTCTTT. Full variable domain (outside the CDR3, taken from reference TRBV15 and TRBJ1-1): DAMVIQNPRYQVTQFGKPVTLSCSQTLNHNVMYWYQQKSSQAPKLLFHYYDKDFNNEADTPDNFQSRRPNTSFCFLDIRSPGLGDTAMYLCATSRDRHTEAFFGQGTRLTVV.

This clone occurred once. The chain carries TRBV5-1 and TRBJ1-1; the match to TRBD1 covers 9 bases. Germline loops: CDR1 SGHRS, CDR2 YFSETQ. The CDR3 runs 13 residues. J lost 4 bases, V lost 4 bases, and 2 bases had no gene match. The DNA for the CDR3 is TGCGCCAGCAGCACAGGGGGCGGCACTGAAGCTTTCTTT. Protein sequence: CASSTGGGTEAFF.

Here the CDR3 DNA reads TGTGCCAGCAGCCTCAGGGGGCTCGGGTCACCCCTCCACTTT. Residues: CASSLRGLGSPLHF. The chain joins TRBV14 to TRBJ1-6; TRBD1 matches 8 bases. Per the germline V gene, CDR1 is SGHDN and CDR2 is FVKESK. V dropped 4 bases and J dropped 10; count of bases not matched to a gene: 6. The CDR3 is 14 amino acids.

The rearrangement uses TRBV15 and TRBJ1-2, with 7 bases matching TRBD1. CDR1 LNHNV and CDR2 YYDKDF come from the germline V gene (reference sequence). The CDR3 is made up of 17 amino acids. The V gene end was trimmed by 0 bases and the J gene end by 5 bases; junction bases not matched to a gene: 12. CDR3 loop: CATSRDKTGLLSYGYTF. CDR3 sequence (DNA): TGTGCCACCAGCAGAGACAAGACAGGGCTGCTGTCATATGGCTACACCTTC. Complete variable domain (other parts from reference TRBV15 and TRBJ1-2): DAMVIQNPRYQVTQFGKPVTLSCSQTLNHNVMYWYQQKSSQAPKLLFHYYDKDFNNEADTPDNFQSRRPNTSFCFLDIRSPGLGDTAMYLCATSRDKTGLLSYGYTFGSGTRLTVV.

J is TRBJ2-5 and V is TRBV6-5; D remains unclear. Trimming stripped 6 bases from V and 2 bases from J, with 4 bases between. The CDR3 totals 11 residues. Germline values: CDR1 MNHEY, CDR2 SVGAGI. CDR3 sequence reads: CASRAQETQYF. Here the CDR3 DNA reads TGTGCCAGCAGAGCGCAAGAGACCCAGTACTTC.

The rearrangement links TRBV24-1 to TRBJ2-7; the match to TRBD1 covers 8 bases. The length of the CDR3 is 14 residues. V lost 4 bases and J lost 9; bases outside the gene matches: 10. CDR1 is KGHDR, CDR2 SFDVKD, per germline. CDR3 amino acids: CATSDPDRELGQYF. The CDR3 bases are TGTGCCACCAGTGACCCGGACAGGGAACTCGGGCAGTACTTC.

The chain uses TRBV18 and TRBJ1-6; D gene unclear. The V end was cut by 5 bases, the J end by 9 bases, with 11 bases between. The length of the CDR3 is 13 residues. CDR1 is KGHSH, CDR2 LQKENI, per germline. The CDR3 coding sequence is TGTGCCAGCTCATCTGGTCAAGGTTCACCCCTCCACTTT. Protein product: CASSSGQGSPLHF.

DNA of the CDR3: TGCGCCAGCAGCTTGGTCGGGCCCCCCTACAATGAGCAGTTCTTC. It specifies CASSLVGPPYNEQFF. V and J are TRBV5-1 and TRBJ2-1, with unresolved D. The CDR3 extends over 15 amino acids. V lost 0 bases to trimming and J lost 2 bases, with 9 bases between them. Germline lookup yields CDR1 SGHRS and CDR2 YFSETQ.

This sequence joins TRBV19 and TRBJ2-1, with TRBD2 matching over 7 bases. The CDR3 consists of 11 residues. Germline-derived CDR1 and CDR2 are LNHDA and SQIVND (reference sequence). Trimming took 10 bases from V and 7 from J; bases not matched to a gene: 4. CDR3 sequence (DNA): TGTGCCACCGGGGGGATGAATGAGCAGTTCTTC. Encoded protein: CATGGMNEQFF.

This chain connects TRBV7-9 to TRBJ1-2; D gene unclear. CDR1 SEHNR and CDR2 FQNEAQ come from the germline V gene (reference sequence). The length of the CDR3 is 13 residues. The germline V and J ends were trimmed by 5 bases and 4 bases, with 11 bases remaining between them. The CDR3 region has the DNA TGTGCCAGCAGCCCGGTAAGGGTCTATGGCTACACCTTC. Translation gives CASSPVRVYGYTF.

The V and J genes are TRBV5-4 and TRBJ2-7, with D perhaps assigned TRBD1 or TRBD2 (5 bases each). The CDR3 contains 15 residues. Looked up from germline, CDR1 is SGHNT and CDR2 is YYREEE (reference sequence). Trimming cost V 4 bases and J 3 bases, with 17 bases left between them. This chain's CDR3 is CASSPGGQGNYEQYF. The DNA of the CDR3 is TGTGCCAGCAGCCCCGGCGGGCAGGGCAACTACGAGCAGTACTTC.

This clone appeared once. V usage is TRBV6-6 and J usage is TRBJ1-5, with 7 bases fitting TRBD1. Trimming at V came to 7 bases and at J to 9 bases, leaving 15 bases not matched to a gene. The germline gives CDR1 MNHNY, CDR2 SVGAGI (reference sequence). CDR3 size: 15 residues. CDR3 amino acids: CASTSETGIGRPQHF. CDR3 coding DNA: TGTGCCAGCACATCGGAGACAGGGATTGGGAGGCCCCAGCATTTT.

This chain joins TRBV3-1 (or the pseudogene TRBV3-2) and TRBJ2-1; the D is unclear. CDR1 is LGHDT, CDR2 YNNKEL, per germline (reference sequence). The CDR3 has 16 amino acids. The V and J ends lost 4 bases and 0 bases respectively, with 13 bases between them. The DNA for the CDR3 is TGTGCCAGCAGCCGAGGATCTAGAGTCTCCTACAATGAGCAGTTCTTC. Residues: CASSRGSRVSYNEQFF.

This clone was seen a few times. The chain is built from TRBV3-1 (or the pseudogene TRBV3-2) and TRBJ1-3, with D tentatively TRBD1 (5 bases). V was clipped by 3 bases and J by 2 bases, with 17 bases between them. Germline V gene sequence: CDR1 LGHDT, CDR2 YNNKEL (reference sequence). The CDR3 runs to 17 residues. This chain's CDR3 is CASSHGLGREAGNTIYF. In DNA, the CDR3 is TGTGCCAGCAGCCATGGGCTAGGCAGGGAGGCTGGAAACACCATATATTTT.

The chain carries TRBV24-1 and TRBJ2-2, with 7 bases that match TRBD1. The ends lost 9 bases at V and 1 base at J; junction bases unmatched: 4. This CDR3 has 14 amino acids. Germline V gene sequence: CDR1 KGHDR, CDR2 SFDVKD. The CDR3 DNA reads TGTGCCACCTCCTGGGACAGGAACACCGGGGAGCTGTTTTTT. It translates to CATSWDRNTGELFF.

V is TRBV18 and J is TRBJ1-1, with 11 nucleotides matching TRBD1. The germline gives CDR1 KGHSH, CDR2 LQKENI. Trimming at V came to 3 bases and at J to 0 bases, leaving 6 bases not matched to a gene. The CDR3 runs to 17 residues. CDR3 in DNA: TGTGCCAGCTCACCCCTCGGACAGGGGGCACTGAACACTGAAGCTTTCTTT. It encodes CASSPLGQGALNTEAFF.

The chain couples TRBV18 to TRBJ1-1; no definite D call. Deletions cut 2 bases from V and 6 bases from J, with 7 bases between. The V gene's germline CDR1 is KGHSH and CDR2 LQKENI. CDR3 length equals 12 residues. The CDR3 spells CASSPALPEAFF. CDR3 nucleotide sequence: TGTGCCAGCTCACCAGCCCTTCCTGAAGCTTTCTTT.

The V gene is TRBV2, the J gene TRBJ1-5; D unresolved. Trimming cost V 3 bases and J 6 bases, with 12 bases left between them. Germline-derived CDR1 and CDR2 are SNHLY and FYNNEI. This CDR3 comprises 14 residues. The CDR3 coding sequence is TGTGCCAGCAGTGAGGCATCTAGCGCTCAGCCCCAGCATTTT. Translated, it gives CASSEASSAQPQHF.

This clone showed up just a few times. The chain is built from TRBV6-1 and TRBJ1-6; D is ambiguous. With 0 bases removed from V and 7 bases from J, the gap between germline ends came to 7 bases. The CDR3 spans 14 residues. In germline, CDR1 is MNHNS, CDR2 SASEGT. CDR3 amino acids: CASSEANRNSPLHF. CDR3 nucleotides: TGTGCCAGCAGTGAAGCTAACAGAAATTCACCCCTCCACTTT.

J is TRBJ1-3 and V is TRBV11-2, with unresolved D. The CDR3 is 13 amino acids. CDR1 is SGHAT and CDR2 is FQNNGV in the germline V gene. The chain's CDR3 is CATAQNPGNTIYF. The CDR3 DNA reads TGTGCTACAGCACAGAACCCTGGAAACACCATATATTTT.

The rearrangement uses TRBV4-1 and TRBJ2-2, with 10 nucleotides matching TRBD2. The length of the CDR3 is 17 residues. V lost 4 bases to trimming and J lost 1 base; unmatched junction nucleotides: 6. In germline, CDR1 is MGHRA, CDR2 YSYEKL. The CDR3 nucleotides are TGCGCCAGCAGCCTTAACTTAGCGGGAGGGAACACCGGGGAGCTGTTTTTT. Translating gives CASSLNLAGGNTGELFF.

This sequence joins TRBV5-1 and TRBJ2-7, with 7 bases matching TRBD1. The V gene's germline CDR1 is SGHRS and CDR2 YFSETQ. With 2 bases clipped from V and 6 bases from J, the junction kept 11 bases outside the gene matches. The CDR3 length is 15 residues. Here the CDR3 DNA reads TGCGCCAGCAGCTTCTCTTTTTTGACAGGGAGCGAGCAGTACTTC. Its translation is CASSFSFLTGSEQYF. The variable domain in full, with the rest retrieved from reference TRBV5-1 and TRBJ2-7, is KAGVTQTPRYLIKTRGQQVTLSCSPISGHRSVSWYQQTPGQGLQFLFEYFSETQRNKGNFPGRFSGRQFSNSRSEMNVSTLELGDSALYLCASSFSFLTGSEQYFGPGTRLTVT.

The genes are TRBV27 and TRBJ2-7; D possibly corresponds to TRBD1 (5 bases). This CDR3 comprises 13 residues. V lost 0 bases and J 4 bases, leaving 7 bases between the germline ends. Looked up from germline, CDR1 is MNHEY and CDR2 is SMNVEV (reference sequence). The CDR3 reads CASSLSQGYEQYF. The CDR3 region has the DNA TGTGCCAGCAGTTTATCCCAGGGTTACGAGCAGTACTTC.